The next 23 T cell receptor beta chains were all read from a single sample in a study of T-cell memory formation after mild COVID-19. TCRdb processed the 5' RACE reads anew with MiXCR; each CDR3 protein has one entry. The sample has 250,000 to 350,000 distinct CDR3 sequences, 15% to 20% seen once. Sequences were obtained from PBMCs or a T cell subset sorted from them (not recorded which). The receptors derive from a man aged 18 to 29 who had mild COVID-19 (a few samples of this study predate the infection). Cell type and time point are not known.

This clonotype was seen a few times. The rearrangement uses TRBV4-3 and TRBJ1-4, with no clear D. Germline V gene sequence: CDR1 LGHNA, CDR2 YSLEER. V was pared by 1 base and J by 7 bases, with 10 bases between. The CDR3 is 14 residues long. The CDR3 coding sequence is TGCGCCAGCAGCCAAGGGGGTCAGGCTGAAAAACTGTTTTTT. It encodes CASSQGGQAEKLFF.

The J gene is TRBJ2-7, the V gene TRBV3-1; 8 nucleotides line up with TRBD1. Germline-derived CDR1 and CDR2 are LGHDT and YNNKEL (reference sequence). Unmatched junction bases numbered 17, after V lost 8 bases and J lost 5 bases. This CDR3 region has 16 residues. This CDR3 reads CASVPSGQGVPHEQYF. The CDR3 DNA sequence: TGTGCCAGCGTACCAAGTGGACAGGGAGTACCACACGAGCAGTACTTC.

This clonotype was observed a few times. The chain carries TRBV28 and TRBJ2-3; TRBD2 might be the D (5 bases). Germline V gives CDR1 MDHEN, CDR2 SYDVKM. The V end lost 5 bases, the J end lost 6 bases, and 18 bases lay between the germline ends. The CDR3 spans 15 residues. CDR3 amino acids: CASSPLTRSLDTQYF. In DNA form, the CDR3 reads TGTGCCAGCAGTCCCCTCACTAGGAGCCTCGATACGCAGTATTTT.

This clonotype appeared many times. V gene TRBV5-1 combines with J gene TRBJ2-3, with D uncertain. The V end lost 0 bases, the J end lost 2 bases, and 7 bases lay between the germline ends. The CDR3 has 14 residues. CDR1 is SGHRS and CDR2 is YFSETQ in the germline V gene. CDR3 in amino acids: CASSLGQTTDTQYF. The CDR3 region has the DNA TGCGCCAGCAGCTTGGGTCAGACCACAGATACGCAGTATTTT. Complete variable domain (other parts from reference TRBV5-1 and TRBJ2-3): KAGVTQTPRYLIKTRGQQVTLSCSPISGHRSVSWYQQTPGQGLQFLFEYFSETQRNKGNFPGRFSGRQFSNSRSEMNVSTLELGDSALYLCASSLGQTTDTQYFGPGTRLTVL.

The chain employs TRBV12-3 or TRBV12-4 and TRBJ2-7, with a weak D call TRBD2 (6 bases). This CDR3 is 13 amino acids long. The V gene lost 4 bases and the J gene lost 7 bases, with 14 bases spanning the gap. The CDR3 DNA follows: TGTGCCAGCAGTTCCGGGACTCCGAGGGAGCAGTACTTC. Translated: CASSSGTPREQYF.

The chain joins TRBV6-2 or TRBV6-3 to TRBJ2-4; perhaps TRBD2 as D (7 bases). The V gene lost 3 bases and the J gene lost 9 bases, with 21 bases spanning the gap. This CDR3 is built from 16 residues. CDR1 and CDR2 (germline): MNHEY, SVGEGT. CDR3 sequence: CASSYVRGAQNGIQYF. CDR3 coding DNA: TGTGCCAGCAGTTATGTACGGGGGGCGCAAAATGGCATTCAGTACTTC.

The chain recombines TRBV10-3 with TRBJ1-4; weak D call: TRBD1 (5 bases). The germline CDR1 and CDR2 sequences are ENHRY and SYGVKD. The V end was cut by 10 bases, the J end by 6 bases, with 15 bases between. The CDR3 runs 13 residues. The CDR3 reads CATRLGGDEKLFF. CDR3 DNA sequence: TGTGCCACGCGTTTGGGGGGGGATGAAAAACTGTTTTTT.

This clonotype was seen more than once but under ten times. The V and J genes are TRBV28 and TRBJ2-5; D not certain. The V gene lost 6 bases and the J gene lost 4 bases, with 12 bases spanning the gap. Germline V gene lookup returns CDR1 MDHEN and CDR2 SYDVKM. This CDR3 region has 13 residues. DNA of the CDR3: TGTGCCAGCAGCTCCCCGCAGGCAGAGACCCAGTACTTC. Translation gives CASSSPQAETQYF.

This clonotype appeared a single time. The CDR3 loop reads CASSTPGVGKPRNEQFF. The DNA for the CDR3 is TGTGCCAGCAGTACCCCGGGAGTCGGGAAACCCCGGAATGAGCAGTTCTTC. The chain uses TRBV6-4 and TRBJ2-1; D perhaps matches TRBD2 (6 bases). CDR3 length: 17 residues. Trimming pared 5 bases from V and 7 bases from J, leaving 24 bases between. Germline CDR1 is MRHNA and CDR2 is SNTAGT.

This clonotype was counted only a few times. The rearrangement links TRBV6-5 to TRBJ1-6, with 7 bases identical to TRBD1. V lost 4 bases to trimming and J lost 5 bases; unmatched junction nucleotides: 17. The CDR3 covers 19 residues. Germline V gene data show CDR1 as MNHEY and CDR2 as SVGAGI. CDR3 coding DNA: TGTGCCAGCAGTTCCCATCACCGACAGGGTAGCCCCAATAATTCACCCCTCCACTTT. Translation gives CASSSHHRQGSPNNSPLHF.

The rearrangement joins TRBV15 to TRBJ1-5, with TRBD1 identical over 12 bases. The CDR3 extends over 15 amino acids. V lost 8 bases and J lost 5; bases outside the gene matches: 7. Germline V gene sequence: CDR1 LNHNV, CDR2 YYDKDF (reference sequence). In nucleotides, the CDR3 is TGTGCCACCCGGGAGGGGACAGGGGGCCATCAGCCCCAGCATTTT. As protein: CATREGTGGHQPQHF. Variable domain in full (rest from reference TRBV15 and TRBJ1-5): DAMVIQNPRYQVTQFGKPVTLSCSQTLNHNVMYWYQQKSSQAPKLLFHYYDKDFNNEADTPDNFQSRRPNTSFCFLDIRSPGLGDTAMYLCATREGTGGHQPQHFGDGTRLSIL.

This clonotype has only a few counts. The chain recombines TRBV11-2 with TRBJ2-3, with D tentatively TRBD1 (6 bases). The CDR3 is 15 residues long. Germline CDR1 SGHAT, CDR2 FQNNGV. With 5 bases removed from V and 2 bases from J, the gap between germline ends came to 14 bases. CDR3 protein: CASSPQGSYTDTQYF. DNA of the CDR3: TGTGCCAGCAGCCCCCAGGGGTCCTACACAGATACGCAGTATTTT. Based on the CDR3 plus reference TRBV11-2 and TRBJ2-3, the full variable domain is EAGVAQSPRYKIIEKRQSVAFWCNPISGHATLYWYQQILGQGPKLLIQFQNNGVVDDSQLPKDRFSAERLKGVDSTLKIQPAKLEDSAVYLCASSPQGSYTDTQYFGPGTRLTVL.

This clonotype showed up just a few times. The V gene is TRBV29-1, the J gene TRBJ2-3, with D possibly being TRBD1 (6 bases). Deletions cut 7 bases from V and 1 base from J, with 12 bases between. The germline gives CDR1 SQVTM, CDR2 ANQGSEA. This CDR3 region has 13 residues. The CDR3 spells CSAPQGGTDTQYF. CDR3 coding DNA: TGCAGCGCCCCACAGGGTGGCACAGATACGCAGTATTTT.

The chain recombines TRBV6-2 or TRBV6-3 with TRBJ1-5; TRBD1 might be the D (5 bases). Germline assignment: CDR1 MNHEY and CDR2 SVGEGT. The CDR3 is 13 residues long. V gave up 11 bases and J gave up 0 bases, with 11 bases separating them. The DNA of the CDR3 is TGTGCCCGCTCCAGGGATAGCAATCAGCCCCAGCATTTT. Amino acid sequence: CARSRDSNQPQHF.

There are a few counts of this clonotype. The chain carries TRBV15 and TRBJ2-6; D remains ambiguous. The CDR3 is 16 residues long. Germline V gives CDR1 LNHNV, CDR2 YYDKDF (reference sequence). V lost 5 bases and J 7 bases, leaving 18 bases between the germline ends. CDR3 in amino acids: CATSDLRVPGANVLTF. The CDR3 coding sequence is TGTGCCACCAGCGACTTAAGGGTTCCCGGCGCCAACGTCCTGACTTTC.

The gene calls are TRBV20-1 and TRBJ2-2; D is possibly TRBD2 (6 bases). Trimming took off 5 bases at V and 2 bases at J, with 12 bases between the two ends. Germline V gene sequence: CDR1 DFQATT, CDR2 SNEGSKA (reference sequence). The CDR3 consists of 14 residues. The CDR3 DNA is TGCAGTGCTCGACCGGGACTCAACACCGGGGAGCTGTTTTTT. It is translated as CSARPGLNTGELFF.

This clonotype was detected many times. The V and J genes are TRBV15 and TRBJ1-4, with D tentatively TRBD1 (6 bases). Germline loops: CDR1 LNHNV, CDR2 YYDKDF (reference sequence). V was trimmed by 4 bases and J by 2 bases, leaving 11 bases between them. The CDR3 extends over 15 amino acids. The CDR3 DNA reads as TGTGCCACCAGCACAGCAGGGGCTACTAATGAAAAACTGTTTTTT. Its translation is CATSTAGATNEKLFF.

The chain recombines TRBV13 with TRBJ2-3; D remains unclear. V was pared by 2 bases and J by 4 bases, with 4 bases between. The CDR3 consists of 12 residues. Germline assignment: CDR1 PRHDT and CDR2 FYEKMQ (reference sequence). The CDR3 bases are TGTGCCAGCAGCTTACGCCCAGATACGCAGTATTTT. Protein: CASSLRPDTQYF.

V usage is TRBV10-3 and J usage is TRBJ2-4; the match to TRBD1 covers 9 bases. Trimming took 6 bases from V and 8 from J; bases not matched to a gene: 8. CDR1 is ENHRY and CDR2 is SYGVKD in the germline V gene. The CDR3 totals 14 residues. This CDR3 reads CAIRGQGPVDIQYF. The CDR3 bases are TGTGCCATCAGGGGACAGGGACCGGTCGACATTCAGTACTTC.

This chain's CDR3 is CASSYISTNEKLFF. The CDR3, as DNA: TGTGCCAGCAGCTACATCTCAACTAATGAAAAACTGTTTTTT. J is TRBJ1-4 and V is TRBV6-5, with D unresolved. Germline lookup yields CDR1 MNHEY and CDR2 SVGAGI. V was shortened by 6 bases and J by 0 bases, with 8 bases between the two germline ends. The CDR3 totals 14 residues.

The chain employs TRBV18 and TRBJ1-2; unclear D gene. The V end lost 3 bases, the J end lost 5 bases, and 16 bases lay between the germline ends. CDR3 length equals 15 residues. The germline CDR1 and CDR2 sequences are KGHSH and LQKENI. CDR3 in DNA: TGTGCCAGCTCACCTTCGAACACCGAGCGATATGGCTACACCTTC. This sequence encodes CASSPSNTERYGYTF.

The chain uses TRBV9 and TRBJ2-5; D is ambiguous. This CDR3 has 15 residues. The germline gives CDR1 SGDLS, CDR2 YYNGEE. Trimming left V 0 bases short and J 5 bases short, with 14 bases between. The CDR3 nucleotides read TGTGCCAGCAGCGTAGATGTGGGGTTAGGGGAGACCCAGTACTTC. It specifies CASSVDVGLGETQYF.

This clonotype was detected only a few times. The rearrangement uses TRBV28 and TRBJ2-5, with 10 bases fitting TRBD2. The CDR3 consists of 15 residues. V trimming: 7 bases; J trimming: 5 bases; junction bases outside the gene matches: 10. Germline lookup yields CDR1 MDHEN and CDR2 SYDVKM. The chain's CDR3 is CASTSGSGGAETQYF. The CDR3 coding sequence is TGTGCCAGCACCTCTGGCAGCGGGGGGGCCGAGACCCAGTACTTC.